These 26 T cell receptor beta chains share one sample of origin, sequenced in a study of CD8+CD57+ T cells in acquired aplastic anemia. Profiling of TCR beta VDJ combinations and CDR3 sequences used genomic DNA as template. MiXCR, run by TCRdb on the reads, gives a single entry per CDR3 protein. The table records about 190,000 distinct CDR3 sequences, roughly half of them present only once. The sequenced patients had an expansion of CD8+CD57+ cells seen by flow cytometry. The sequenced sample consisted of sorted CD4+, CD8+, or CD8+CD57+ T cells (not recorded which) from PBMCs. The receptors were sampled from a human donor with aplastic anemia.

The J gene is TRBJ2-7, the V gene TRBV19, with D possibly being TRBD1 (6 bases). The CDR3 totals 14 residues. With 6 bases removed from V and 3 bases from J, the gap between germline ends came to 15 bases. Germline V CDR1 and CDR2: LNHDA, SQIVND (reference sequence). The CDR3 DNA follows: TGTGCCAGTAGGGGGGCAGGCTCAAACTACGAGCAGTACTTC. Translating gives CASRGAGSNYEQYF.

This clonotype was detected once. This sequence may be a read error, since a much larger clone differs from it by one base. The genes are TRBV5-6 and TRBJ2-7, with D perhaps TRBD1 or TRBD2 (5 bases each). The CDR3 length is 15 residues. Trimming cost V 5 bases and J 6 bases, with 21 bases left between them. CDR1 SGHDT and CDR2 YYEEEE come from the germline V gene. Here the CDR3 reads CASSSGTPGRGEQYF. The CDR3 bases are TGTGCCAGCAGTTCAGGGACGCCCGGACGGGGCGAGCAGTACTTC. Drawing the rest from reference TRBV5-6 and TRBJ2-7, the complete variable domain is DAGVTQSPTHLIKTRGQQVTLRCSPKSGHDTVSWYQQALGQGPQFIFQYYEEEERQRGNFPDRFSGHQFPNYSSELNVNALLLGDSALYLCASSSGTPGRGEQYFGPGTRLTVT.

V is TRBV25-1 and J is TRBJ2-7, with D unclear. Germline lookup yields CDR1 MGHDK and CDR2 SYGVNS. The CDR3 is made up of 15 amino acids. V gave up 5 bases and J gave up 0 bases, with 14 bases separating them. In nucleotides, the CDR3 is TGTGCCAGCAGTTTATGGCGCGCAAGCTCCTACGAGCAGTACTTC. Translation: CASSLWRASSYEQYF.

The CDR3 is CSALLAKNIQYF. The CDR3 nucleotides are TGCAGCGCCCTACTAGCCAAAAACATTCAGTACTTC. The gene calls are TRBV29-1 and TRBJ2-4; D not resolved. V was pared by 7 bases and J by 0 bases, with 7 bases between. The CDR3 runs to 12 residues. The germline gives CDR1 SQVTM, CDR2 ANQGSEA.

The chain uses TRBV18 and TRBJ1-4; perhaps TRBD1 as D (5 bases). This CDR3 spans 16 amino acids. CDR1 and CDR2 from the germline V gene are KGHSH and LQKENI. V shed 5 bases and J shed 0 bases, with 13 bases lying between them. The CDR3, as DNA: TGTGCCAGCTCATTCGGGACGGGTGCAACTAATGAAAAACTGTTTTTT. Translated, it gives CASSFGTGATNEKLFF.

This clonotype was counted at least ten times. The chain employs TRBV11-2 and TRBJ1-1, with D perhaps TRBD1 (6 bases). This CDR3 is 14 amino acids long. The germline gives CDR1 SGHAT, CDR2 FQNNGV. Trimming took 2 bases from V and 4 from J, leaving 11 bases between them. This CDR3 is CASSLMGATTEAFF. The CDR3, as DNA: TGTGCCAGCAGCTTAATGGGGGCGACCACTGAAGCTTTCTTT.

The CDR3 coding sequence is TGTGCCACCAGTGATTTATGGGACAGAGCGACCGAGCAGTACTTC. Translating gives CATSDLWDRATEQYF. This rearrangement joins TRBV24-1 to TRBJ2-7; 7 bases agree with TRBD1. The CDR3 spans 15 residues. The J segment lost 6 bases and the V segment lost 1 base, leaving 8 bases of the junction unmatched. Germline V gives CDR1 KGHDR, CDR2 SFDVKD.

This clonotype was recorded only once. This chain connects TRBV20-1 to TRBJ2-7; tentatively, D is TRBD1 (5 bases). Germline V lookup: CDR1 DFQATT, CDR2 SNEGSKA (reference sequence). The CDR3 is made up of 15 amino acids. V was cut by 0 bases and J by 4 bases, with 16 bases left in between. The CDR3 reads CSARDLLETAYEQYF. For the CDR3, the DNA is TGCAGTGCTAGAGATCTGTTGGAGACAGCATACGAGCAGTACTTC.

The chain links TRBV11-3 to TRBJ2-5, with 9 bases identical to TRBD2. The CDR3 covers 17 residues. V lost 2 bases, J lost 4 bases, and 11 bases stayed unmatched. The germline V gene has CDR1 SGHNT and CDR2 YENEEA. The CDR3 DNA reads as TGTGCCAGCAGCTTACGGGGCGGGAGGGCCCATGGAGAGACCCAGTACTTC. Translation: CASSLRGGRAHGETQYF.

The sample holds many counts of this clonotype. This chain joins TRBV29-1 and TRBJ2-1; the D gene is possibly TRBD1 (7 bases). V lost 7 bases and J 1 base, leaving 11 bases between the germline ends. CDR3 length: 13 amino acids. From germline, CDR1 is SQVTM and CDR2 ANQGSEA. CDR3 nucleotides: TGCAGCGGACAGGGACTTTCCTACAATGAGCAGTTCTTC. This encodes CSGQGLSYNEQFF.

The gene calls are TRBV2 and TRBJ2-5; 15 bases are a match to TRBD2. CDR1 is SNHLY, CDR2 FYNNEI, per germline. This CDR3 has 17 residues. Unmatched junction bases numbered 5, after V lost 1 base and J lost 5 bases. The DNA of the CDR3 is TGTGCCAGCAGTGAAGGGACTAGCGGGAGGGCCTTGGAGACCCAGTACTTC. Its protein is CASSEGTSGRALETQYF.

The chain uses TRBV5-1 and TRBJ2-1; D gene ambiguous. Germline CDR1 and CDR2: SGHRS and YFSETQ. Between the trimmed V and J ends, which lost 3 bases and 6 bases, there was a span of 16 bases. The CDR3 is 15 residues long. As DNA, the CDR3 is TGCGCCAGCAGCTACGGGCCCTCGGGCGGCAATGAGCAGTTCTTC. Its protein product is CASSYGPSGGNEQFF. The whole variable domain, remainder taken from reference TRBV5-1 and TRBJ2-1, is KAGVTQTPRYLIKTRGQQVTLSCSPISGHRSVSWYQQTPGQGLQFLFEYFSETQRNKGNFPGRFSGRQFSNSRSEMNVSTLELGDSALYLCASSYGPSGGNEQFFGPGTRLTVL.

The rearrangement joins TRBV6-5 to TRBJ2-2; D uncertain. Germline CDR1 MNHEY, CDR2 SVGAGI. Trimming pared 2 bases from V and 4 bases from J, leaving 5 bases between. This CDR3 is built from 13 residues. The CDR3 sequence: CASSYDITGELFF. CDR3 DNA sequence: TGTGCCAGCAGTTACGACATCACCGGGGAGCTGTTTTTT.

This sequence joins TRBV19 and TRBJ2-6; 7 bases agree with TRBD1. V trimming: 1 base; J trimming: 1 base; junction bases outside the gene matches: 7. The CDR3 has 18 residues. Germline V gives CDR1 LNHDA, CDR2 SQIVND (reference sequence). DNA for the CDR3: TGTGCCAGTAGTATAGTTGAGACAGGGTGGTCTGGGGCCAACGTCCTGACTTTC. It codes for CASSIVETGWSGANVLTF. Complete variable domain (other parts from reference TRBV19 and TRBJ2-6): DGGITQSPKYLFRKEGQNVTLSCEQNLNHDAMYWYRQDPGQGLRLIYYSQIVNDFQKGDIAEGYSVSREKKESFPLTVTSAQKNPTAFYLCASSIVETGWSGANVLTFGAGSRLTVL.

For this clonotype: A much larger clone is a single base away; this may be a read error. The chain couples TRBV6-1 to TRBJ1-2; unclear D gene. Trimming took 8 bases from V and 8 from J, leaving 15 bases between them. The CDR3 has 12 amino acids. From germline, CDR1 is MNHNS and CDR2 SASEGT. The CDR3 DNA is TGTGCCAGCCGGTGGCCAAACCCCGGCTACACCTTC. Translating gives CASRWPNPGYTF.

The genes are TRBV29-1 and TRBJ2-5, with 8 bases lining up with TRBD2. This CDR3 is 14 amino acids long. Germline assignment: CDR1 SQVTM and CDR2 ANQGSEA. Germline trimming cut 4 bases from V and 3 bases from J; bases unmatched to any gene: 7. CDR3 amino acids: CSVVVLAAEETQYF. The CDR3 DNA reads TGCAGCGTTGTTGTACTAGCGGCTGAAGAGACCCAGTACTTC.

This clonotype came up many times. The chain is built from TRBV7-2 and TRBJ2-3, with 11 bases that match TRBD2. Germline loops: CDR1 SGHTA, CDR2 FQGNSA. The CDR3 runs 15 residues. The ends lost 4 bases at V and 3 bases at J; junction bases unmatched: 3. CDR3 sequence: CASSSRLAGTDTQYF. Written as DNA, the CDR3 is TGTGCCAGCAGCTCAAGACTAGCGGGGACAGATACGCAGTATTTT.

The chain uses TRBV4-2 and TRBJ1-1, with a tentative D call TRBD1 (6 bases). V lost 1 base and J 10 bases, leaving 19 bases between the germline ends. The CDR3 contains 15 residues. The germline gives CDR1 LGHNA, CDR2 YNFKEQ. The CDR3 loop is CASSQAQGNGPGAFF. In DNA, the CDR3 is TGTGCCAGCAGCCAAGCGCAGGGGAACGGGCCTGGAGCTTTCTTT.

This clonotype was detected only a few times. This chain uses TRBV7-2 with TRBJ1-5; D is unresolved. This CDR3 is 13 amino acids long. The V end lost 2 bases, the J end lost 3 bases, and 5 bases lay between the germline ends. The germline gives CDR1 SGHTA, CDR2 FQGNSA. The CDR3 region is CASSLNFNQPQHF. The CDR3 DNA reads TGTGCCAGCAGCTTAAATTTCAATCAGCCCCAGCATTTT. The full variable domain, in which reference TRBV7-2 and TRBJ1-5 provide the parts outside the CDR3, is GAGVSQSPSNKVTEKGKDVELRCDPISGHTALYWYRQSLGQGLEFLIYFQGNSAPDKSGLPSDRFSAERTGGSVSTLTIQRTQQEDSAVYLCASSLNFNQPQHFGDGTRLSIL.

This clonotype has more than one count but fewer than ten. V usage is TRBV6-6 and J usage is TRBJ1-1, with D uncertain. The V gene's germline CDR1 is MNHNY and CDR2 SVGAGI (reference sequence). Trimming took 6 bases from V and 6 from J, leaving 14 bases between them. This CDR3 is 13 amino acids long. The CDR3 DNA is TGTGCCAGCAGACCTCCGGAGGGCCCTGAAGCTTTCTTT. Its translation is CASRPPEGPEAFF.

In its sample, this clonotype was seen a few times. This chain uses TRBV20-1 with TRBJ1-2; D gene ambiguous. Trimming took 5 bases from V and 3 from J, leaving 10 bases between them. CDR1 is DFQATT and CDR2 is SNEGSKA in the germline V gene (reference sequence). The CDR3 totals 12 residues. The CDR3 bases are TGCAGTGCTTCCGACGGATACTATGGCTACACCTTC. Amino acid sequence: CSASDGYYGYTF.

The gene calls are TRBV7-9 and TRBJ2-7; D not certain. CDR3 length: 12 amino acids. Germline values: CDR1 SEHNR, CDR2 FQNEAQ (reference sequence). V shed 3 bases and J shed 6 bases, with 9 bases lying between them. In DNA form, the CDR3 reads TGTGCCAGCAGCTTGGAGTTGGGCGAGCAGTACTTC. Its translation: CASSLELGEQYF.

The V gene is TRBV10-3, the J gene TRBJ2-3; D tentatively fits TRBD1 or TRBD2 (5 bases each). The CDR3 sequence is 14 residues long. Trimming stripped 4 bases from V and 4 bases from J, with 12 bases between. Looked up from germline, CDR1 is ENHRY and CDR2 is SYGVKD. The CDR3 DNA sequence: TGTGCCATCAGTGGACCATTGGGGGCAGATACGCAGTATTTT. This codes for CAISGPLGADTQYF.

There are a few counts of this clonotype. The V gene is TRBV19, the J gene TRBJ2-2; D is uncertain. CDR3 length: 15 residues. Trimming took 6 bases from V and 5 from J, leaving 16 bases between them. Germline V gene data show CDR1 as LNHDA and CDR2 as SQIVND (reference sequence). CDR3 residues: CASSRSGLKTGELFF. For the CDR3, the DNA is TGTGCCAGTAGCCGATCCGGGCTTAAAACCGGGGAGCTGTTTTTT.

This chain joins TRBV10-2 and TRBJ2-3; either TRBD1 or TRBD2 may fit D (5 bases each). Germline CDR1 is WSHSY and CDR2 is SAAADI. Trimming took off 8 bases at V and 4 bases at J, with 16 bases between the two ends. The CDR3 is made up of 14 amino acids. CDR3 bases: TGCGCCAGCCGGGAACCGGGACCGCCAGATACGCAGTATTTT. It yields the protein CASREPGPPDTQYF.

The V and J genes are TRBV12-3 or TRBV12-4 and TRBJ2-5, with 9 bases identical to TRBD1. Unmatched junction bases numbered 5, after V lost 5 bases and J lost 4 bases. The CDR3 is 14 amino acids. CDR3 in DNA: TGTGCCAGCAGTCGGGGACAGGGCACAGAGACCCAGTACTTC. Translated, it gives CASSRGQGTETQYF.